These 21 T cell receptor beta chains came from one sample sequenced in a study of blood T cell repertoires in COVID-19. Sequencing used immunoSEQ multiplex PCR; TCRdb keeps in-frame clones, though not all of them. The table lists 70,000 or so clones, about nine tenths of them singletons. The source material was peripheral blood. The receptors originated from a man under 40 with acute or convalescent COVID-19.

Turning to this clone: Mismatch with germline at one junction end may stem from a read error. This sequence joins TRBV19 and TRBJ1-5; no clear D. CDR1 is LNHDA and CDR2 is SQIVND in the germline V gene (reference sequence). CDR3 length: 14 amino acids. The CDR3 DNA follows: TGTGCCAGTAGTATAGCTGTCGGGAATCGGCCCCAGCATTTT. Its translation is CASSIAVGNRPQHF.

This chain joins TRBV30 and TRBJ2-1; 10 bases match TRBD1. The V gene end was trimmed by 2 bases and the J gene end by 10 bases; junction bases not matched to a gene: 8. The CDR3 runs 14 residues. Looked up from germline, CDR1 is GTSNPN and CDR2 is SVGIG (reference sequence). The CDR3 DNA reads TGTGCCTGGAGTACGGGACAGGGGAATTGGGAGCAGTTCTTC. This translates into CAWSTGQGNWEQFF.

The V call is TRBV5-1, the J call TRBJ2-5; D gene unclear. The CDR3 totals 12 residues. Trimming stripped 1 base from V and 5 bases from J, with 6 bases between. From germline, CDR1 is SGHRS and CDR2 YFSETQ. CDR3 coding DNA: TGCGCCAGCAGCTTGCTGGGCGAGACCCAGTACTTC. Protein: CASSLLGETQYF.

This rearrangement joins TRBV5-1 to TRBJ1-6; D is ambiguous. Germline V CDR1 and CDR2: SGHRS, YFSETQ. CDR3 length: 17 amino acids. Trimming stripped 0 bases from V and 3 bases from J, with 13 bases between. CDR3 residues: CASSLGRGQFYNSPLHF. The CDR3 DNA is TGCGCCAGCAGCTTGGGACGAGGGCAATTCTATAATTCACCCCTCCACTTT.

This clone was detected once. This chain connects TRBV27 to TRBJ2-7, with 8 bases lining up with TRBD2. After removal of 6 bases from V and 3 bases from J, the junction contained 10 bases not matched to a gene. The germline V gene has CDR1 MNHEY and CDR2 SMNVEV (reference sequence). CDR3 size: 15 residues. The CDR3 reads CASSPDGAGVYEQYF. The CDR3 DNA reads TGTGCCAGCAGCCCGGACGGAGCGGGGGTCTACGAGCAGTACTTC.

The genes are TRBV29-1 and TRBJ2-7, with D possibly matching TRBD1 (6 bases). V was trimmed by 4 bases and J by 6 bases, leaving 10 bases between them. The CDR3 is 11 amino acids. CDR1 is SQVTM and CDR2 is ANQGSEA in the germline V gene. DNA for the CDR3: TGCAGCGTTGGGAAAGGGGGCGAGCAGTACTTC. It is translated as CSVGKGGEQYF.

The chain has TRBV12-5 and TRBJ2-1; 13 bases are a match to TRBD2. The germline CDR1 and CDR2 sequences are LGHNT and FRNRAP. CDR3 size: 15 residues. The trim removed 6 bases at V and 3 bases at J, leaving 2 bases unmatched. CDR3 loop: CASGRTSGSYNEQFF. CDR3 nucleotide sequence: TGTGCTAGTGGGCGGACTAGCGGGAGCTACAATGAGCAGTTCTTC. Complete variable domain (other parts from reference TRBV12-5 and TRBJ2-1): DARVTQTPRHKVTEMGQEVTMRCQPILGHNTVFWYRQTMMQGLELLAYFRNRAPLDDSGMPKDRFSAEMPDATLATLKIQPSEPRDSAVYFCASGRTSGSYNEQFFGPGTRLTVL.

The chain is built from TRBV27 and TRBJ2-3, with 8 bases matching TRBD1. Unmatched junction bases numbered 4, after V lost 2 bases and J lost 9 bases. The CDR3 length is 13 residues. The germline gives CDR1 MNHEY, CDR2 SMNVEV (reference sequence). CDR3 bases: TGTGCCAGCAGTTTACGGACAGGGTTCACGCAGTATTTT. Its translation is CASSLRTGFTQYF.

The V call is TRBV12-3 or TRBV12-4, the J call TRBJ1-2, with D tentatively TRBD1 (5 bases). Trimming stripped 2 bases from V and 8 bases from J, with 12 bases between. The CDR3 runs 13 residues. CDR3 in amino acids: CASSLRQGSGYTF. The CDR3 DNA follows: TGTGCCAGCAGTTTAAGGCAGGGATCAGGCTACACCTTC.

This clone was found a few times. The rearrangement links TRBV7-9 to TRBJ2-3, with 9 bases aligning to TRBD1. CDR1 and CDR2 from the germline V gene are SEHNR and FQNEAQ (reference sequence). The J segment lost 1 base and the V segment lost 0 bases, leaving 8 bases of the junction unmatched. The CDR3 sequence is 18 residues long. The CDR3 DNA reads as TGTGCCAGCAGCTTAGCCGGGACAGGGAGACCTGGCACAGATACGCAGTATTTT. It specifies CASSLAGTGRPGTDTQYF.

This chain connects TRBV18 to TRBJ1-2, with 9 nucleotides matching TRBD1. V was clipped by 2 bases and J by 6 bases; unmatched bases: 4. This CDR3 comprises 14 residues. Germline CDR1 KGHSH, CDR2 LQKENI. The CDR3 DNA is TGTGCCAGCTCACCAGTCACAGGGGGCGATGGCTACACCTTC. Translating it yields CASSPVTGGDGYTF.

V and J are TRBV9 and TRBJ1-3; D ambiguous. There are 14 residues in the CDR3. Germline CDR1 SGDLS, CDR2 YYNGEE. V lost 4 bases, J lost 2 bases, and 10 bases lay in between. Here the CDR3 DNA reads TGTGCCAGCAGCCCCTACACTACTGGAAACACCATATATTTT. Protein: CASSPYTTGNTIYF.

The chain recombines TRBV3-1 (or the pseudogene TRBV3-2) with TRBJ1-3; weak D call: TRBD1 (5 bases). CDR3 length: 17 amino acids. Germline CDR1 and CDR2: LGHDT and YNNKEL (reference sequence). Trimming stripped 1 base from V and 2 bases from J, with 15 bases between. The CDR3, as DNA: TGTGCCAGCAGCCAAGTCCCCACAAGGGGCACTGGAAACACCATATATTTT. Protein sequence: CASSQVPTRGTGNTIYF.

This chain connects TRBV5-6 to TRBJ2-6; no clear D gene. The CDR3 is 18 residues long. Trimming removed 0 bases from V and 0 bases from J, with 13 bases in between. CDR1 is SGHDT, CDR2 YYEEEE, per germline. CDR3 amino acids: CASSLAEISLSGANVLTF. CDR3 nucleotides: TGTGCCAGCAGCTTGGCCGAAATCAGTCTCTCTGGGGCCAACGTCCTGACTTTC.

This chain joins TRBV30 and TRBJ2-3; tentatively, D is TRBD2 (7 bases). The germline V and J ends were trimmed by 0 bases and 5 bases, with 18 bases remaining between them. Germline CDR1 and CDR2: GTSNPN and SVGIG (reference sequence). This CDR3 has 16 residues. CDR3 in amino acids: CAWSVLLGRGVDTQYF. As DNA, the CDR3 is TGTGCCTGGAGTGTTCTGTTGGGGAGGGGGGTAGATACGCAGTATTTT.

The chain couples TRBV27 to TRBJ1-1; D gene uncertain. Germline assignment: CDR1 MNHEY and CDR2 SMNVEV (reference sequence). Trimming took 2 bases from V and 1 from J, leaving 8 bases between them. The CDR3 is 14 amino acids. The chain's CDR3 is CASSLTPSNTEAFF. CDR3 sequence (DNA): TGTGCCAGCAGTTTAACACCATCGAACACTGAAGCTTTCTTT.

CDR3 DNA: TGTGCCAGCAGTCAGCGCGAAAAGACTTACAATGAGCAGTTCTTC. It is translated as CASSQREKTYNEQFF. The V call is TRBV27, the J call TRBJ2-1; D is unclear. The CDR3 extends over 15 amino acids. V lost 5 bases and J lost 4, with 15 bases in between. Germline V CDR1 and CDR2: MNHEY, SMNVEV (reference sequence).

The chain uses TRBV2 and TRBJ1-5, with D hard to call. The V gene's germline CDR1 is SNHLY and CDR2 FYNNEI. There are 14 residues in the CDR3. V lost 3 bases to trimming and J lost 4 bases, with 10 bases between them. The CDR3 loop reads CASSDPRGNQPQHF. The CDR3 bases are TGTGCCAGCAGTGACCCCCGGGGAAATCAGCCCCAGCATTTT.

This chain uses TRBV27 with TRBJ1-1; 10 positions match TRBD1. Germline trimming cut 4 bases from V and 5 bases from J; bases unmatched to any gene: 10. This CDR3 comprises 16 residues. The germline gives CDR1 MNHEY, CDR2 SMNVEV (reference sequence). The CDR3 spells CASSSGQGGFGTEAFF. The CDR3 bases are TGTGCCAGCAGTTCCGGACAGGGGGGATTCGGGACTGAAGCTTTCTTT.

This chain joins TRBV30 and TRBJ1-5; 10 nucleotides match TRBD1. Trimming removed 1 base from V and 7 bases from J; junction bases left unmatched: 4. This CDR3 has 14 residues. Germline-derived CDR1 and CDR2 are GTSNPN and SVGIG (reference sequence). DNA for the CDR3: TGTGCCTGGAGTGCGGGACAGGGGATGCAGCCCCAGCATTTT. This encodes CAWSAGQGMQPQHF.

This rearrangement joins TRBV4-1 to TRBJ2-2, with D maybe TRBD2 (6 bases). Germline V lookup: CDR1 MGHRA, CDR2 YSYEKL. The CDR3 sequence is 14 residues long. V gave up 2 bases and J gave up 7 bases, with 11 bases separating them. CDR3 sequence (DNA): TGCGCCAGCAGCCAACGAGGGACTGGCGGGGAGCTGTTTTTT. Translation: CASSQRGTGGELFF.